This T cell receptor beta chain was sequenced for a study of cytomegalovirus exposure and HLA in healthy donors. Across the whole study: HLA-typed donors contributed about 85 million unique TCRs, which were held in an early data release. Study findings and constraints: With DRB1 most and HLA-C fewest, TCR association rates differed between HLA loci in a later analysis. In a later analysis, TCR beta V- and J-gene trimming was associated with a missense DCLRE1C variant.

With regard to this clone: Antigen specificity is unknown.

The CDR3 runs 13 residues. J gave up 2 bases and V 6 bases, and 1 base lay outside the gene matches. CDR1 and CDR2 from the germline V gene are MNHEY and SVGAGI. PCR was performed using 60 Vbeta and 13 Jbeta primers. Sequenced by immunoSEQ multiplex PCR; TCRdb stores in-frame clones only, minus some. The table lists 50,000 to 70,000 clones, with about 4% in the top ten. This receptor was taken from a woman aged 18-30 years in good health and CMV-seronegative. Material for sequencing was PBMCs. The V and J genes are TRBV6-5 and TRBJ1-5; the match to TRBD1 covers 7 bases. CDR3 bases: TGTGCCAGCAGAGGGACAGGCAATCAGCCCCAGCATTTT. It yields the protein CASRGTGNQPQHF.